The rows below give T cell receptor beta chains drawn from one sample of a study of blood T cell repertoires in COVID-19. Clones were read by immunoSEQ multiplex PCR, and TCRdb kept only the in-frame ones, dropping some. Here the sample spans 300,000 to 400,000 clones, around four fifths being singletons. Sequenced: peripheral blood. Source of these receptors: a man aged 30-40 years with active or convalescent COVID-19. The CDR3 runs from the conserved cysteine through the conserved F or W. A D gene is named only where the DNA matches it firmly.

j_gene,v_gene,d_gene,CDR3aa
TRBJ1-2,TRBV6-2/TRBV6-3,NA,CASSRGGPHSAYYGYTF
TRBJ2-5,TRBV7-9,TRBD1,CASRPKGQGRETQYF
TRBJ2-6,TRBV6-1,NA,CASSDQSQGDVLTF
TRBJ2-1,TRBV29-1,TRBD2,CSGRTSGGIHNEQFF
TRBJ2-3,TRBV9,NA,CASSVGGGEFTDTQYF
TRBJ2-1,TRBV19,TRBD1,CASSDRATYNEQFF
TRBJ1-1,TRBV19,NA,CASSISENTEAFF
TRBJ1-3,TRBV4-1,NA,CASSQAPQGASGNTIYF
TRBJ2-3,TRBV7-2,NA,CASSQAGAPTDTQYF
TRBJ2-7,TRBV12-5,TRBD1,CASGLDAGTGLYEQYF
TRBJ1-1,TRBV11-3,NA,CASSLSGERGEAFF
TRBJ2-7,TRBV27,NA,CASSWSRGNSYEQYF
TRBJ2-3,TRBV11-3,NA,CASSLVGLRTDTQYF
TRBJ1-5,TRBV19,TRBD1,CASSRGRLQPQHF
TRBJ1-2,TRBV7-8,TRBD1,CASSPRTGGYGYTF
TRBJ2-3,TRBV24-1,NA,CATSEGRTDTQYF
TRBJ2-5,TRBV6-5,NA,CASSPGQHGGETQYF
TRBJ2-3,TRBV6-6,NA,CASSAGARTDTQYF
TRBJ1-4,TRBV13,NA,CASSPSGEKLFF
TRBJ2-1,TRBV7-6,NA,CASSLDRNNDEQFF
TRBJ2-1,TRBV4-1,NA,CASSQDEVRGGNEQFF
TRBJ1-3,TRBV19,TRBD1,CASSWDSFPSSGNTIYF
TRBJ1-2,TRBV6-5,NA,CATHSGLLGYTF
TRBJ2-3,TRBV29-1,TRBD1,CSVPGQGVNTQYF
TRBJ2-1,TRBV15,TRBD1,CATSRDHGTVIKGEQFF
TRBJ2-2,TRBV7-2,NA,CASSPGLANTGELFF
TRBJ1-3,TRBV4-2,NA,CASSQAGFKGYSGNTIYF
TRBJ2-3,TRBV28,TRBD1,CASSPPGTVTDTQYF
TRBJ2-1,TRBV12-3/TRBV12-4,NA,CASSWPYNEQFF
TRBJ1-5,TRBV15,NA,CATSRNRNQPQHF
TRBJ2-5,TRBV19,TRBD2,CASSLGTSGRAETQYF
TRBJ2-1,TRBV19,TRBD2,CASSRREAYNEQFF
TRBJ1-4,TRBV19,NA,CASSQPKRAEKLFF